This TCR beta chain emerged from a study of shared clonotypes between healthy human individuals. Nashville, Tennessee was home to all donors, each a Caucasian adult. Broader study findings: Since donors were few, the genetic and exposure-history diversity represented was limited. Sampling covered nothing but blood. Tissue TCR repertoires likely differ from those found in blood.

This CDR3 has 12 residues. The germline V gene has CDR1 SEHNR and CDR2 FQNEAQ (reference sequence). V was shortened by 5 bases and J by 0 bases, with 2 bases between the two germline ends. Notes on this clone: Its antigen is undetermined.

TCRdb keeps only in-frame clones here, not all; method: immunoSEQ multiplex PCR. The sample has 550,000 to 850,000 clones, 55% to 80% seen once; the top ten hold more than 1.5%. The specimen sequenced was memory CD4+ T cells sorted from blood. Subset in this sample: CD45RA-negative fraction. The sequence came from a woman aged 25 to 39 in good health. The chain is built from TRBV7-9 and TRBJ2-1; no clear D gene. CDR3 coding DNA: TGTGCCAGCAGCGCCTCCTACAATGAGCAGTTCTTC. Protein product: CASSASYNEQFF.